The sequence of this T cell receptor beta chain was determined in a study of blood T cell repertoires in COVID-19. There are 15 residues in the CDR3. Germline CDR1 reads SGHTA; CDR2 reads FQGNSA. Trimming stripped 5 bases from V and 7 bases from J, with 20 bases between. Assay used: immunoSEQ multiplex PCR; TCRdb lists only in-frame clones, some missing. The table lists around 140,000 clones, 87% of them singletons, with approximately 4% in the top ten. This chain connects TRBV7-2 to TRBJ1-2, with a possible D match to TRBD1 (5 bases). The specimen was PBMCs or T cells enriched from blood (not recorded which). The sequence was obtained from a woman between 40 and 50 years old who had been exposed to COVID-19. In nucleotides, the CDR3 is TGTGCCAGCAGCCCCCGGGCGGGACCTGGGGGTGGCTACACCTTC. This gives the protein CASSPRAGPGGGYTF.